The T cell receptor (beta chain) under discussion was sequenced for a study of blood T cell repertoires in COVID-19. About the research overall: Donors in the United States, Italy and Spain gave samples during acute or convalescent COVID-19. T cells, B-cell-depleted T cells, or PBMCs supplied cDNA or gDNA.

The CDR3 has 14 amino acids. CDR1 is SGHAT, CDR2 FQNNGV, per germline. V lost 4 bases, J lost 8 bases, and 17 bases lay in between. In the source study's methods: From reference gene primer amplification, estimates of nucleated cell counts were derived. Some clones are missing from TCRdb's copy, which holds only in-frame ones; the method was immunoSEQ multiplex PCR. That table furnishes V, J and clone size, whereas the DNA furnished D and trimming. The sample shows 150,000 to 200,000 clones, nearly 85% of them seen only once. The clonotype comes from a woman younger than 45 with acute or convalescent COVID-19. This chain connects TRBV11-2 to TRBJ1-2; D is unresolved. Sequencing used peripheral blood. The CDR3 coding sequence is TGTGCCAGCAGCTGGAGACCCCGTGGAGAAGGCTACACCTTC. It specifies CASSWRPRGEGYTF.